These 18 T cell receptor delta chains came from one sample sequenced in a study of γδ T cells in repeated Plasmodium falciparum infection. Gammadelta T cells were flow-sorted from PBMC into Vgamma9/Vdelta2+ and Vdelta2-negative populations for bulk analysis. TCRdb reanalysed the multiplex PCR reads via CATT. Of 45,000 to 70,000 delta-chain clones in the sample, around 1.7% were seen once. Sequencing was carried out using gamma-delta T cells from blood. These receptors all come from a pool of human donors (malaria-infected and uninfected, not separated).

About this clone itself: TCRdb lists the protein of a much larger clone for this DNA, which differs at residue 12, so this is likely a read error; the protein given here is translated from the DNA itself. The J gene is TRDJ1, the V gene TRDV1; 7 bases match TRDD2. The J gene, left out of TCRdb, was set here by checking the DNA against germline. This CDR3 is built from 20 residues. The V gene end was trimmed by 5 bases and the J gene end by 2 bases; junction bases not matched to a gene: 23. The V gene's germline CDR1 is TSWWSYY and CDR2 QGS. CDR3 nucleotides: TGTGCTCTTGGGAAAATCAGGCCTTCCTGGGCCGAGGGTTTAACCGATAAACTCATCTTT. Its translation is CALGKIRPSWAEGLTDKLIF.

This clone was seen at least ten times. This likely came from a read error, as a far larger clone is one base away. Other DNA sequences from this sample encode an identical CDR3 as well. The chain employs TRDV1 and TRDJ1; 11 nucleotides line up with TRDD3. After removal of 2 bases from V and 0 bases from J, the junction contained 23 bases not matched to a gene. The CDR3 covers 23 residues. Germline lookup yields CDR1 TSWWSYY and CDR2 QGS. The CDR3 coding sequence is TGTGCTCTTGGGGAATTAGAGGGACCCGTGAACGTACTGGGGGATAAAGACACCGATAAACTCATCTTT. Translating gives CALGELEGPVNVLGDKDTDKLIF.

A few counts support this clone. TCRdb's protein, taken from a much larger clone, differs from this DNA's translation at residue 16, likely owing to a read error; the protein displayed comes from the DNA. The chain has TRDV1 and TRDJ1; 9 positions agree with TRDD3. The J gene was not available in TCRdb and was assigned here by matching the DNA to germline segments. This CDR3 has 25 amino acids. Germline CDR1 and CDR2: TSWWSYY and QGS. Trimming took 1 base from V and 0 from J; bases not matched to a gene: 30. CDR3 sequence (DNA): TGTGCTCTTGGGGAACGAAGTATCAGGTACCCCATTGTGGGGGATATGTTCGGGTACACCGATAAACTCATCTTT. Translating gives CALGERSIRYPIVGDMFGYTDKLIF.

Regarding this clone: The protein in TCRdb stems from a much larger clone and differs at residue 17 from this DNA's translation, likely a read error; here the protein is translated from the DNA. J is TRDJ1 and V is TRDV1; TRDD3 might be the D (6 bases). The CDR3 spans 22 residues. The V gene's germline CDR1 is TSWWSYY and CDR2 QGS. V shed 3 bases and J shed 3 bases, with 35 bases lying between them. CDR3 sequence (DNA): TGTGCTCTTGGGGAGCTGGTATATCCCTCCAAGTACTGGGCTTGGGGGCCCGATAAACTCATCTTT. Its translation is CALGELVYPSKYWAWGPDKLIF.

This clone was detected only a few times. The protein that TCRdb holds for this DNA derives from a much larger clone and differs from the translated DNA at residue 10, which likely indicates a read error; the protein shown here is translated from the DNA. J is TRDJ1 and V is TRDV1; 9 nucleotides agree with TRDD3. Germline V gene lookup returns CDR1 TSWWSYY and CDR2 QGS. CDR3 length equals 21 residues. The CDR3, as DNA: TGTGCTCTTGGGGTACAGCCTTCCCACCCCTTATGGGGGATAAGGGTAGATAAACTCACCTTT. Translating it yields CALGVQPSHPLWGIRVDKLTF.

With regard to this clone: TCRdb lists the protein of a much larger clone for this DNA, which differs at residue 13, so this is likely a read error; the protein given here is translated from the DNA itself. The chain carries TRDV1 and TRDJ1; TRDD3 aligns across 12 bases. Matching the DNA to germline supplied the J gene, which TCRdb does not give. The CDR3 spans 21 residues. Per the germline V gene, CDR1 is TSWWSYY and CDR2 is QGS. CDR3 sequence: CALGDLDGTGGYTIYTDELIF. In DNA form, the CDR3 reads TGTGCTCTTGGGGATCTGGACGGTACTGGGGGATACACCATATACACCGATGAACTCATCTTT.

This clone was counted at least ten times. The protein TCRdb gives is from a much larger clone and does not agree with this DNA's translation at residue 11, likely a read error; the protein shown here comes from the DNA. The chain is built from TRDV1 and TRDJ1, with D maybe TRDD3 (5 bases). From germline, CDR1 is TSWWSYY and CDR2 QGS. Trimming removed 4 bases from V and 13 bases from J, with 19 bases in between. CDR3 size: 13 residues. This CDR3 reads CALGGNWKGRPIF. CDR3 DNA: TGTGCTCTTGGGGGAAACTGGAAAGGTCGGCCCATCTTT.

Remarks on this clone: The TCRdb protein, from a much larger clone, departs from this DNA's translation at residue 15, likely by read error; the protein shown derives from the DNA. The chain recombines TRDV1 with TRDJ1; TRDD2 might be the D (6 bases). The J gene is not listed in TCRdb, so it was assigned here from a DNA match to germline. CDR1 and CDR2 (germline): TSWWSYY, QGS. Trimming left V 3 bases short and J 3 bases short, with 29 bases between. The CDR3 extends over 20 amino acids. CDR3 residues: CALGDSAFPLPRRDADKLIF. DNA of the CDR3: TGTGCTCTTGGGGATTCGGCCTTCCCCCTTCCCCGCAGGGACGCCGATAAACTCATCTTT.

This clone came up a few times. A read error likely explains why the TCRdb protein, taken from a much larger clone, differs from this DNA's translation at residue 3; the protein shown is translated from the DNA. The chain employs TRDV1 and TRDJ1; TRDD3 agrees at 13 bases. No J gene is reported in TCRdb; it was inferred here by comparing the DNA with germline. This CDR3 region has 20 residues. Germline lookup yields CDR1 TSWWSYY and CDR2 QGS. CDR3: CAPGELGLFTGGYDTDKLIF. CDR3 DNA: TGTGCTCCTGGGGAACTAGGTCTCTTTACTGGGGGATACGACACCGATAAACTCATCTTT.

There are many counts of this clone. TCRdb assigns this DNA the protein of a much larger clone, which departs from its translation at residue 3; this likely reflects a read error, and the protein shown comes from translating the DNA. This chain joins TRDV3 and TRDJ3; tentative D call: TRDD2 (6 bases). Germline values: CDR1 TVYSNPD, CDR2 GDNSRS (reference sequence). This CDR3 has 21 amino acids. Trimming cost V 4 bases and J 0 bases, with 28 bases left between them. The DNA of the CDR3 is TGTGCCTCGTCGATTCCTATCCCGTACTACCACCGCTCCTGGGACACCCGACAGATGTTTTTC. It translates to CASSIPIPYYHRSWDTRQMFF.

Comments on this clone: The mismatch at residue 13 between this DNA's translation and the TCRdb protein of a much larger clone likely reflects a read error; the protein shown is translated from the DNA. V and J are TRDV1 and TRDJ1, with TRDD3 matching 9 bases. In the absence of a J gene in TCRdb, the DNA was matched to germline to assign it here. The length of the CDR3 is 24 residues. Germline CDR1 TSWWSYY, CDR2 QGS. Unmatched junction bases numbered 29, after V lost 2 bases and J lost 1 base. DNA of the CDR3: TGTGCTCTTGGGGAATTAGCCTCCGATACTGGGGGACGCCGGATTAGGAGAGGCACCGATAAACTCATCTTT. It yields the protein CALGELASDTGGRRIRRGTDKLIF.

This clone was counted between two and nine times. The mismatch at residue 19 between this DNA's translation and the TCRdb protein of a much larger clone likely reflects a read error; the protein shown is translated from the DNA. The J gene is TRDJ1, the V gene TRDV1, with D maybe TRDD3 (6 bases). The germline V gene has CDR1 TSWWSYY and CDR2 QGS. The CDR3 spans 31 residues. CDR3: CALGELDPEDPLGITLYWVILLHLYTDKLIF. In DNA, the CDR3 is TGTGCCCTTGGGGAACTGGATCCCGAGGATCCATTGGGGATCACCTTGTACTGGGTGATACTCCTTCATCTGTACACCGATAAACTCATCTTT.

Comment on this clone: The mismatch at residue 14 between this DNA's translation and the TCRdb protein of a much larger clone likely reflects a read error; the protein shown is translated from the DNA. The chain recombines TRDV1 with TRDJ1, with 10 bases that match TRDD3. The CDR3 covers 20 residues. Germline values: CDR1 TSWWSYY, CDR2 QGS. CDR3 region: CALGELSSTGGSLCTDKLIF. The CDR3 DNA reads as TGTGCTCTTGGGGAACTCTCATCTACTGGGGGATCCCTGTGCACCGATAAACTCATATTT.

This clone came up many times. One base separates it from a far larger clone, so it is likely a read error. The sample holds other DNA sequences that translate to the same CDR3. The chain employs TRDV2 and TRDJ1; D uncertain. The CDR3 loop spans 14 amino acids. Germline CDR1 reads GEAIGNYY; CDR2 reads EKD. CDR3 sequence: CACDSLLNTDKLIF. CDR3 nucleotide sequence: TGTGCCTGTGACTCCTTACTTAACACCGACAAACTCATCTTT.

This clone was seen more than once but under ten times. TCRdb shows a much larger clone's protein in place of this DNA's translation, and the two differ at residue 7, likely through a read error; the protein shown is translated from the DNA. The J gene is TRDJ1, the V gene TRDV1; 10 bases are shared with TRDD3. The V and J ends lost 5 bases and 1 base, in that order; junction bases with no gene match: 31. The germline gives CDR1 TSWWSYY, CDR2 QGS. The CDR3 contains 24 residues. The CDR3, as DNA: TGTGCTCTTGGGATTCTTATAGGGGCCTTTCCTAGGACTGGGGGATTTGGAAGCACCGATAAACTCATCTTT. Its protein product is CALGILIGAFPRTGGFGSTDKLIF.

This clone appeared a few times. TCRdb has a much larger clone's protein, which differs at residue 19 from the translation of this DNA, likely because of a read error; what is shown is the protein translated from the DNA. The V gene was identified as TRDV1, while no J gene was called; TRDD3, the D gene given by the table, was not confirmed from the DNA. Looked up from germline, CDR1 is TSWWSYY and CDR2 is QGS. The CDR3 is 24 residues long. The CDR3 loop reads CALGERPTSLTGGYAAGYADKLIF. CDR3 DNA sequence: TGTGCTCTTGGGGAACGACCTACCTCGCTAACTGGGGGATACGCTGCCGGGTACGCCGATAAACTCATTTTT.

This clone was observed a handful of times. A read error likely explains this, since a far larger clone differs by one base. The same CDR3 can be traced to other DNA sequences in this sample. J is TRDJ1 and V is TRDV1; TRDD3 might be the D (6 bases). TCRdb supplies no J gene; here it was assigned by aligning the nucleotide sequence to germline. Germline V gives CDR1 TSWWSYY, CDR2 QGS. The CDR3 covers 21 residues. V gave up 5 bases and J gave up 2 bases, with 33 bases separating them. CDR3 sequence: CALGPPWGRWGGAGETDKLIF. In DNA form, the CDR3 reads TGTGCTCTTGGGCCACCCTGGGGACGATGGGGAGGCGCGGGGGAAACCGATAAACTCATCTTT.

This clone came up a few times. One base separates it from a far larger clone, so it is likely a read error. The sample holds other DNA sequences that translate to the same CDR3. The genes are TRDV1 and TRDJ1; TRDD3 aligns across 8 bases. This CDR3 region has 26 residues. Germline values: CDR1 TSWWSYY, CDR2 QGS. V lost 1 base and J lost 0; bases outside the gene matches: 34. In nucleotides, the CDR3 is TGTGCTCTTGGGGAACCTTCACCCTTTTCCACGTTTATACTACTGGGGGCCCCGGCGTACACCGATAAACTCATCTTT. It specifies CALGEPSPFSTFILLGAPAYTDKLIF.